A single sample gave rise to the 18 T cell receptor beta chains below, sequenced in a study of T-cell reconstitution after alpha-beta-depleted transplantation in children. Unique molecular identifiers were incorporated when the TCRbeta library was constructed. TCRdb called the PCR reads again in MiXCR, with one record for every CDR3 protein. Altogether about 540,000 distinct CDR3 sequences are present, 15% to 20% being singletons, with the ten largest covering 3.3%. The material sequenced was PBMCs from the stem cell graft donor, taken from the stem cell graft. Receptors were obtained from a human donor who donated a stem cell graft to a child with acute lymphoblastic leukemia.

This clonotype was counted between two and nine times. The V call is TRBV27, the J call TRBJ1-5, with no clear D. CDR3 length: 13 residues. V lost 3 bases and J 5 bases, leaving 8 bases between the germline ends. Germline-derived CDR1 and CDR2 are MNHEY and SMNVEV (reference sequence). The CDR3 coding sequence is TGTGCCAGCAGTTTCGATCCTTATCAGCCCCAGCATTTT. It encodes CASSFDPYQPQHF.

The J gene is TRBJ1-1, the V gene TRBV5-1, with 12 bases that match TRBD1. The CDR3 totals 16 residues. J was trimmed by 1 base and V by 4 bases; bases with no gene match: 5. Germline V CDR1 and CDR2: SGHRS, YFSETQ. The CDR3 DNA reads TGCGCCAGCAGCCTGGGACAGGGGGCTTGGAACACTGAAGCTTTCTTT. Protein: CASSLGQGAWNTEAFF. Full variable domain (outside the CDR3, taken from reference TRBV5-1 and TRBJ1-1): KAGVTQTPRYLIKTRGQQVTLSCSPISGHRSVSWYQQTPGQGLQFLFEYFSETQRNKGNFPGRFSGRQFSNSRSEMNVSTLELGDSALYLCASSLGQGAWNTEAFFGQGTRLTVV.

This clonotype was observed a few times. V gene TRBV3-1 combines with J gene TRBJ2-3, with D uncertain. CDR3 length: 12 residues. V shed 0 bases and J shed 5 bases, with 3 bases lying between them. CDR1 and CDR2 (germline): LGHDT, YNNKEL (reference sequence). CDR3 in DNA: TGTGCCAGCAGCCAAGATGAAGATACGCAGTATTTT. It encodes CASSQDEDTQYF.

A few counts support this clonotype. The rearrangement links TRBV29-1 to TRBJ2-7; TRBD2 is a possible D gene (6 bases). The CDR3 sequence is 14 residues long. V was pared by 3 bases and J by 1 base, with 13 bases between. Germline CDR1 is SQVTM and CDR2 is ANQGSEA. CDR3 protein: CSVEAGPYSYEQYF. The CDR3 DNA reads TGCAGCGTTGAGGCGGGGCCCTATTCCTACGAGCAGTACTTC.

In nucleotides, the CDR3 is TGTGCCAGCGAGCGGACAGGGGGCGGAGAGACCCAGTACTTC. This sequence encodes CASERTGGGETQYF. The gene calls are TRBV6-5 and TRBJ2-5, with 11 bases identical to TRBD1. Germline lookup yields CDR1 MNHEY and CDR2 SVGAGI. V lost 8 bases and J lost 4; bases outside the gene matches: 6. This CDR3 has 14 amino acids.

This sequence joins TRBV11-3 and TRBJ2-2; 7 bases match TRBD2. Germline CDR1 reads SGHNT; CDR2 reads YENEEA. With 2 bases clipped from V and 8 bases from J, the junction kept 5 bases outside the gene matches. The CDR3 covers 14 residues. The CDR3 DNA reads as TGTGCCAGCAGCTTAATAGCGGGCAAAGGGGAGCTGTTTTTT. Translating gives CASSLIAGKGELFF.

This clonotype occurred many times. The chain is built from TRBV12-3 or TRBV12-4 and TRBJ2-2; 8 nucleotides line up with TRBD2. V lost 7 bases and J lost 1; bases outside the gene matches: 5. The CDR3 loop spans 15 amino acids. In DNA, the CDR3 is TGTGCCAGCACCCGCGGGGGGAGGAACACCGGGGAGCTGTTTTTT. The encoded protein is CASTRGGRNTGELFF.

The CDR3: CASSQEGRGNQPQHF. CDR3 bases: TGCGCCAGCAGCCAAGAGGGCCGGGGGAATCAGCCCCAGCATTTT. The V and J genes are TRBV4-1 and TRBJ1-5; a possible D gene is TRBD1 (5 bases). The CDR3 length is 15 residues. Germline CDR1 is MGHRA and CDR2 is YSYEKL. V was clipped by 0 bases and J by 4 bases, with 10 bases between them.

This rearrangement joins TRBV28 to TRBJ1-4; D might be TRBD1 (5 bases). Trimming stripped 6 bases from V and 6 bases from J, with 14 bases between. Germline loops: CDR1 MDHEN, CDR2 SYDVKM. The CDR3 has 14 residues. The CDR3 sequence: CASSHFSGDEKLFF. In DNA, the CDR3 is TGTGCCAGCAGCCACTTCTCGGGGGATGAAAAACTGTTTTTT.

The CDR3 DNA is TGTGCCAGCAGTTTTCTCGGGCCGGGGATGAACACTGAAGCTTTCTTT. Translated, it gives CASSFLGPGMNTEAFF. The V call is TRBV12-3 or TRBV12-4, the J call TRBJ1-1; D unresolved. Trimming left V 3 bases short and J 0 bases short, with 14 bases between. The CDR3 is 16 amino acids.

The CDR3 loop reads CSAIPWGSGNTIYF. The CDR3 nucleotides read TGCAGTGCCATCCCGTGGGGATCTGGAAACACCATATATTTT. The chain has TRBV20-1 and TRBJ1-3; no firm D call. Germline values: CDR1 DFQATT, CDR2 SNEGSKA (reference sequence). V lost 6 bases and J lost 1, with 13 bases in between. The CDR3 length is 14 residues.

The chain carries TRBV7-8 and TRBJ2-3, with a possible D match to TRBD2 (6 bases). The CDR3 has 17 residues. Germline CDR1 SGHVS, CDR2 FQNEAQ. Between the trimmed V and J ends, which lost 5 bases and 0 bases, there was a span of 18 bases. The CDR3 spells CASSRLTGDPSTDTQYF. The CDR3 DNA is TGTGCCAGCAGCCGCCTAACGGGAGATCCTAGCACAGATACGCAGTATTTT.

V gene TRBV7-9 combines with J gene TRBJ2-7; D is possibly TRBD1 or TRBD2 (5 bases each). The germline CDR1 and CDR2 sequences are SEHNR and FQNEAQ (reference sequence). Trimming took off 1 base at V and 0 bases at J, with 13 bases between the two ends. The CDR3 has 16 residues. CDR3 protein: CASSLEAIGASYEQYF. The CDR3 DNA sequence: TGTGCCAGCAGCTTAGAGGCTATCGGGGCCTCCTACGAGCAGTACTTC.

This clonotype appeared a few times. V usage is TRBV10-3 and J usage is TRBJ1-1; no definite D call. Germline V CDR1 and CDR2: ENHRY, SYGVKD. The CDR3 has 12 amino acids. The germline V and J ends were trimmed by 8 bases and 3 bases, with 10 bases remaining between them. Here the CDR3 reads CAIAPRDTEAFF. In nucleotides, the CDR3 is TGTGCCATCGCCCCTCGGGACACTGAAGCTTTCTTT.

The rearrangement joins TRBV12-3 or TRBV12-4 to TRBJ2-7, with 10 bases aligning to TRBD1. The junction had 8 bases not matched to a gene; V was cut back by 1 base and J by 5 bases. This CDR3 has 16 amino acids. CDR3 amino acids: CASSLEVRQGAHEQYF. The DNA for the CDR3 is TGTGCCAGCAGTTTAGAGGTTCGACAGGGGGCCCACGAGCAGTACTTC.

V usage is TRBV5-5 and J usage is TRBJ2-7, with 8 bases fitting TRBD2. Trimming cost V 1 base and J 6 bases; bases outside gene matches: 6. The CDR3 is 14 amino acids. Germline CDR1 and CDR2: SGHKS and YYEKEE (reference sequence). CDR3 DNA: TGTGCCAGCAGCTTGTGGAGCGGGAGCCTCGAGCAGTACTTC. As protein: CASSLWSGSLEQYF.

CDR3 coding DNA: TGCAGTGCTAGTGGGGGGGTTGATGGCTACACCTTC. Translated, it gives CSASGGVDGYTF. J is TRBJ1-2 and V is TRBV20-1; possible D gene TRBD1, 5 bases. This CDR3 spans 12 amino acids. The germline gives CDR1 DFQATT, CDR2 SNEGSKA (reference sequence). With 3 bases removed from V and 6 bases from J, the gap between germline ends came to 11 bases.

The CDR3 sequence is CASSFAVTPGELFF. CDR3 DNA sequence: TGCGCCAGCAGCTTTGCAGTGACCCCCGGGGAGCTGTTTTTT. The rearrangement links TRBV5-1 to TRBJ2-2, with D unresolved. CDR3 size: 14 residues. The ends were cut back, 2 bases at V and 6 bases at J, with 11 bases in the middle. Germline values: CDR1 SGHRS, CDR2 YFSETQ.